This T cell receptor beta chain came from a study of cytomegalovirus exposure and HLA in healthy donors. Study-wide points: Most TCR beta V segments were productive about 87% or about 30% of the time in an earlier analysis. As a later analysis revealed, most CMV-associated TCR beta chains appeared HLA-restricted. Available immune exposure information was restricted to CMV serostatus only.

Both 60 Vbeta primers and 13 Jbeta primers went into the PCR. This table comes from immunoSEQ multiplex PCR, and its TCRdb copy is limited to in-frame clones, with some not included. Here the sample spans 150,000 to 200,000 clones, 60% to 80% being singletons. This clone turned up a few times. Its antigen is not known. Germline CDR1 is SGHDT and CDR2 is YYEEEE. V was shortened by 0 bases and J by 2 bases, with 10 bases between the two germline ends. The CDR3 runs to 15 residues. The receptor's source is a man aged 55-75 years in good health and CMV-seronegative. This chain links TRBV5-6 with TRBJ2-3; unclear D gene. Sequenced material: PBMCs. The CDR3 nucleotides are TGTGCCAGCAGCTTGGGTAGACTCGTCACAGATACGCAGTATTTT. This codes for CASSLGRLVTDTQYF.